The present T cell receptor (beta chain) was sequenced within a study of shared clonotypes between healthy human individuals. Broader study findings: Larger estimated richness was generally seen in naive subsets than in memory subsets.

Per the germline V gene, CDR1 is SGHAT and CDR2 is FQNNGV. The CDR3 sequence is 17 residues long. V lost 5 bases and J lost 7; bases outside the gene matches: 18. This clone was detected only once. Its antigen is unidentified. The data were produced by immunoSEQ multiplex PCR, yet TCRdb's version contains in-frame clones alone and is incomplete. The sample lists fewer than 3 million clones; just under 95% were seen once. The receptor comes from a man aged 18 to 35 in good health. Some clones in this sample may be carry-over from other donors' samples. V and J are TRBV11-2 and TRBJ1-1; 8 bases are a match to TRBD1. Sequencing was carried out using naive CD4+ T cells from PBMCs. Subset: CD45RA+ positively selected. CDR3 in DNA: TGTGCCAGCAGCCACTACCGGACAGGGTGGGGTACTGGTGAAGCTTTCTTT. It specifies CASSHYRTGWGTGEAFF.